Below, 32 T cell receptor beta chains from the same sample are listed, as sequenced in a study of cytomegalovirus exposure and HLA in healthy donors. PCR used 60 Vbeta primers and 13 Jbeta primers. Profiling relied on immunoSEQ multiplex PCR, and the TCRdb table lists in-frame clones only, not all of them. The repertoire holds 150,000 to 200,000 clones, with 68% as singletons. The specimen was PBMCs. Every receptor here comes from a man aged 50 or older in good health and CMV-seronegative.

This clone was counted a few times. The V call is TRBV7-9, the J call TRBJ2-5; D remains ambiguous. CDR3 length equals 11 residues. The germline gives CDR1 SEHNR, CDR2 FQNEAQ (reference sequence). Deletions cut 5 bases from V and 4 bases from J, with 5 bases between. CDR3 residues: CASSPLETQYF. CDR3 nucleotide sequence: TGTGCCAGCAGCCCCTTAGAGACCCAGTACTTC.

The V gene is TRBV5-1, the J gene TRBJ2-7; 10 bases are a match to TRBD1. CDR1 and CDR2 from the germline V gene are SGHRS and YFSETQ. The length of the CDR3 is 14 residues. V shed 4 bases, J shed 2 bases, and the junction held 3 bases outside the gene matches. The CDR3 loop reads CASSQGQGAYEQYF. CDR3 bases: TGCGCCAGCAGCCAAGGACAGGGGGCCTACGAGCAGTACTTC.

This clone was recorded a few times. The CDR3: CASSQRQSRYGYTF. CDR3 in DNA: TGTGCCAGCAGCCAGAGACAGTCGCGCTATGGCTACACCTTC. The chain couples TRBV5-4 to TRBJ1-2; possibly TRBD1 for D (5 bases). The germline V gene encodes CDR1 SGHNT and CDR2 YYREEE (reference sequence). CDR3 length: 14 residues. V was cut by 4 bases and J by 4 bases, with 14 bases left in between.

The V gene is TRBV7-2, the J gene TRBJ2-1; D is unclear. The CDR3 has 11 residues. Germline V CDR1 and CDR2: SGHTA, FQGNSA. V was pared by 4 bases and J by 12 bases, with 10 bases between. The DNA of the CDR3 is TGTGCCAGCAGCTCCCGGGTCGGGCAGTTCTTC. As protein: CASSSRVGQFF.

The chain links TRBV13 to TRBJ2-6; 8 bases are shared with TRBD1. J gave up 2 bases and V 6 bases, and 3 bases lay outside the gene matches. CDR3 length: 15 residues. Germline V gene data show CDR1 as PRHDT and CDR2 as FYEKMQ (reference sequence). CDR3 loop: CASRDRGTGANVLTF. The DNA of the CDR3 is TGTGCCAGCAGAGACAGGGGAACTGGGGCCAACGTCCTGACTTTC.

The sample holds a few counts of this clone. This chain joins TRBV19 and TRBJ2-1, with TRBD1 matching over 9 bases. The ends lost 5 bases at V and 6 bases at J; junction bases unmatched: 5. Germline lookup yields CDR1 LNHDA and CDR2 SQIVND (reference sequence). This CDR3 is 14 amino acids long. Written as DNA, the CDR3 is TGTGCCAGTAGTTCTATGGACAGGGGCAATGAGCAGTTCTTC. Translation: CASSSMDRGNEQFF. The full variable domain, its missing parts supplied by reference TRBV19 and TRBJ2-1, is DGGITQSPKYLFRKEGQNVTLSCEQNLNHDAMYWYRQDPGQGLRLIYYSQIVNDFQKGDIAEGYSVSREKKESFPLTVTSAQKNPTAFYLCASSSMDRGNEQFFGPGTRLTVL.

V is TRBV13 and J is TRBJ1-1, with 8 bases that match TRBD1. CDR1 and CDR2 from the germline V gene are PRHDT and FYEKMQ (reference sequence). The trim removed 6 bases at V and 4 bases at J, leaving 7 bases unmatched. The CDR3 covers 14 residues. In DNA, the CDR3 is TGTGCCAGCAGTCAACAGGGGGTAGGCACTGAAGCTTTCTTT. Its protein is CASSQQGVGTEAFF. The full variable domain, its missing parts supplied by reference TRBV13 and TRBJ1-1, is AAGVIQSPRHLIKEKRETATLKCYPIPRHDTVYWYQQGPGQDPQFLISFYEKMQSDKGSIPDRFSAQQFSDYHSELNMSSLELGDSALYFCASSQQGVGTEAFFGQGTRLTVV.

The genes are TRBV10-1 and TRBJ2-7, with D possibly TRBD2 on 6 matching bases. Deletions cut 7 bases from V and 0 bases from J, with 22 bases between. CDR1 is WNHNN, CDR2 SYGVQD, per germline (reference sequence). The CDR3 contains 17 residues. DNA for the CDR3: TGCGCCAGCAATCGGGTAGCGGTAACCCTCCGCTCCTACGAGCAGTACTTC. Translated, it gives CASNRVAVTLRSYEQYF.

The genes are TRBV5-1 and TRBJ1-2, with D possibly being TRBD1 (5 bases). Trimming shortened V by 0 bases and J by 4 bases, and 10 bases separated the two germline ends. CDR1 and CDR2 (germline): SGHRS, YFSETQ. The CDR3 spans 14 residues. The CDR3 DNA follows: TGCGCCAGCAGCTTGGGGACAAACCTCTATGGCTACACCTTC. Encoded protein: CASSLGTNLYGYTF.

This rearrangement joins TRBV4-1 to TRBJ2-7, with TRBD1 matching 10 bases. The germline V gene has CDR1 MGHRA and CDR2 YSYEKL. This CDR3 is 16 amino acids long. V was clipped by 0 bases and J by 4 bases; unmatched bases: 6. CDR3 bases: TGCGCCAGCAGCCAAGATCGGACAGGGGGTAGGTACGAGCAGTACTTC. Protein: CASSQDRTGGRYEQYF.

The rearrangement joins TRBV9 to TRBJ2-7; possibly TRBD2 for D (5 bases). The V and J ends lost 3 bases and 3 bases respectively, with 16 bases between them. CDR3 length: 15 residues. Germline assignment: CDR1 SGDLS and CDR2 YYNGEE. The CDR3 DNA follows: TGTGCCAGCAGCGCCGATGCGGGCAGAGACTACGAGCAGTACTTC. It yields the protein CASSADAGRDYEQYF.

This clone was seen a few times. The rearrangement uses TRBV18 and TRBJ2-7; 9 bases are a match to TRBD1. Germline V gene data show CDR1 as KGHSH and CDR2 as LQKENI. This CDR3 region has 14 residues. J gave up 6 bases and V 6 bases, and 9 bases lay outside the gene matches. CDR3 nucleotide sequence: TGTGCCAGCTCCCATGGACAGGGGTTATCCGAGCAGTACTTC. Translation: CASSHGQGLSEQYF.

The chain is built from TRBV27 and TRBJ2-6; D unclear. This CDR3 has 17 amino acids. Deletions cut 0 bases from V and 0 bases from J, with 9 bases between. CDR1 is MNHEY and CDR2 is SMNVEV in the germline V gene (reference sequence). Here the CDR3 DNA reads TGTGCCAGCAGTTTATCGATGACAAGCTCTGGGGCCAACGTCCTGACTTTC. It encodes CASSLSMTSSGANVLTF.

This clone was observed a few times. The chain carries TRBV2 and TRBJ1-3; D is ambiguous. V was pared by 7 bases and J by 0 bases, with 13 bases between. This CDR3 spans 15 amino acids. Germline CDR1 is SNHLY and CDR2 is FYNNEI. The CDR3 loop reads CASMGDRSSGNTIYF. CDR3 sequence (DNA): TGTGCCAGCATGGGAGACCGGAGCTCTGGAAACACCATATATTTT.

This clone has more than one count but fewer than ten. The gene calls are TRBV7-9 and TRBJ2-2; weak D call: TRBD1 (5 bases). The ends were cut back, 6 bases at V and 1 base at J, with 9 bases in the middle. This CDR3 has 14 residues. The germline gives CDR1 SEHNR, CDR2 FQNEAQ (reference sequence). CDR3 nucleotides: TGTGCCAGCAGTAGCAGGGAGAACACCGGGGAGCTGTTTTTT. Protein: CASSSRENTGELFF.

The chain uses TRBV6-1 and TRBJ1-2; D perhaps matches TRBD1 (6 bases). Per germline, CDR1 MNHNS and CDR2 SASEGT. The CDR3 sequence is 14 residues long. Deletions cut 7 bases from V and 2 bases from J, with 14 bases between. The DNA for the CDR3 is TGTGCCAGCATCCTCCTAACAGGGAACTATGGCTACACCTTC. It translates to CASILLTGNYGYTF.

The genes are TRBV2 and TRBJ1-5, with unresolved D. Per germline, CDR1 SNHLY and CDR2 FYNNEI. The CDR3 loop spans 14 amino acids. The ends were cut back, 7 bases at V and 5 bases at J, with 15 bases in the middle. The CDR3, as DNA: TGTGCCAGCAAGTCATGGCAGGATTATCAGCCCCAGCATTTT. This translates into CASKSWQDYQPQHF.

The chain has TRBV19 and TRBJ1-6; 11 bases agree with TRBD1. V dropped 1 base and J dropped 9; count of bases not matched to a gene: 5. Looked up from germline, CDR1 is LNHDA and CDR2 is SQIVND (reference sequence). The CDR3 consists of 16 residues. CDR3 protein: CASSIVTGTGGSPLHF. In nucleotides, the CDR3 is TGTGCCAGTAGTATAGTCACCGGGACAGGGGGTTCACCCCTCCACTTT.

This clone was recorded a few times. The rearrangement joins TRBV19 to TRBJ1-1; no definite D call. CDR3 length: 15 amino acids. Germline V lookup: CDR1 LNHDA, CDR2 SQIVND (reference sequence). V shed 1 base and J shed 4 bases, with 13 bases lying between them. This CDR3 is CASSIADRRTTEAFF. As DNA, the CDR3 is TGTGCCAGTAGTATAGCGGACCGGAGGACCACTGAAGCTTTCTTT.

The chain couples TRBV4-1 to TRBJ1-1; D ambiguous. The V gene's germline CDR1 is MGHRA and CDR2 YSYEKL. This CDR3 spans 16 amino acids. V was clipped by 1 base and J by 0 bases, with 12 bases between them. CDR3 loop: CASSQVAGKMNTEAFF. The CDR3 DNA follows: TGCGCCAGCAGCCAAGTCGCGGGGAAGATGAACACTGAAGCTTTCTTT.

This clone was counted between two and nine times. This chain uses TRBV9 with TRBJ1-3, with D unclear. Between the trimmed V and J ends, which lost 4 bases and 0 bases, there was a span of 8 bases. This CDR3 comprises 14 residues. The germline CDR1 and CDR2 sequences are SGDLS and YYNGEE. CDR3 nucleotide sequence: TGTGCCAGCAGCTTACAGAGCTCTGGAAACACCATATATTTT. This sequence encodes CASSLQSSGNTIYF.

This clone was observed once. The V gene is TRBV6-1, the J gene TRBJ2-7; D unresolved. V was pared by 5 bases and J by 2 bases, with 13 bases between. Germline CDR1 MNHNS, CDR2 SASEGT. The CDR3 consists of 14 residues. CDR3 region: CASSKSGQPYEQYF. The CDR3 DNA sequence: TGTGCCAGCAGTAAATCGGGTCAGCCCTACGAGCAGTACTTC.

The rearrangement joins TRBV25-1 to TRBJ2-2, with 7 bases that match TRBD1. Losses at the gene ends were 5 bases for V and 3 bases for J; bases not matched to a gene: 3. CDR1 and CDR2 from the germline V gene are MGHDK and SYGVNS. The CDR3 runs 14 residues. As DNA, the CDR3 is TGTGCCAGCAGTAGGGACAGTCACACCGGGGAGCTGTTTTTT. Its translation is CASSRDSHTGELFF. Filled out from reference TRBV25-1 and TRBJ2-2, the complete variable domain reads EADIYQTPRYLVIGTGKKITLECSQTMGHDKMYWYQQDPGMELHLIHYSYGVNSTEKGDLSSESTVSRIRTEHFPLTLESARPSHTSQYLCASSRDSHTGELFFGEGSRLTVL.

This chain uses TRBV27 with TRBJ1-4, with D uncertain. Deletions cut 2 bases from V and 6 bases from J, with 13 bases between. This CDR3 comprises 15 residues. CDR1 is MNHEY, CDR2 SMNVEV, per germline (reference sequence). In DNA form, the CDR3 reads TGTGCCAGCAGTTTAAGTAGCGGACTTCATGAAAAACTGTTTTTT. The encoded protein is CASSLSSGLHEKLFF.

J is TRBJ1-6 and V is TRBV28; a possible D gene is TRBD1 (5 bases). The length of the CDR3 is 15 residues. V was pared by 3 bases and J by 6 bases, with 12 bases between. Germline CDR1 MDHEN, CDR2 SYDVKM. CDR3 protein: CASSFFQGGNSPLHF. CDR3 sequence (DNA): TGTGCCAGCAGTTTTTTCCAGGGTGGTAATTCACCCCTCCACTTT.

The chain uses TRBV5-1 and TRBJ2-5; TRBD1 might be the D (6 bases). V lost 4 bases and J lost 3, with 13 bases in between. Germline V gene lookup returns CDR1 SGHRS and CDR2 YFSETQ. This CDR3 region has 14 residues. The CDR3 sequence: CASSPSDSKETQYF. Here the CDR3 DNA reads TGCGCCAGCAGCCCATCGGACAGCAAAGAGACCCAGTACTTC.

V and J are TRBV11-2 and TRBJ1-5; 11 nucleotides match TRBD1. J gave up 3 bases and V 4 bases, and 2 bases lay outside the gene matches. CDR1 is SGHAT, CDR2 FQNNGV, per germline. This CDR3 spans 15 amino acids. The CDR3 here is CASSSGQGVNQPQHF. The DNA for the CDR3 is TGTGCCAGCAGCTCGGGACAGGGGGTCAATCAGCCCCAGCATTTT.

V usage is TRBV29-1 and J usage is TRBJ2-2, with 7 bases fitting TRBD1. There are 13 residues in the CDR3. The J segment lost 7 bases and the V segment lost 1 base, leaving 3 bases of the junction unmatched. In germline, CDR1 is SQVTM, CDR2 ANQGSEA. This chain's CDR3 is CSVEGTGGGELFF. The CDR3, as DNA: TGCAGCGTTGAAGGGACAGGAGGCGGGGAGCTGTTTTTT.

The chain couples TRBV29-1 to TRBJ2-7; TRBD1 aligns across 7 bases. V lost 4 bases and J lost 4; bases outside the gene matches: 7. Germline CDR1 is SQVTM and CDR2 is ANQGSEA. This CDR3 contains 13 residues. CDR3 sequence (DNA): TGCAGCGTTGTATACAGGGGCCCTTACGAGCAGTACTTC. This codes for CSVVYRGPYEQYF.

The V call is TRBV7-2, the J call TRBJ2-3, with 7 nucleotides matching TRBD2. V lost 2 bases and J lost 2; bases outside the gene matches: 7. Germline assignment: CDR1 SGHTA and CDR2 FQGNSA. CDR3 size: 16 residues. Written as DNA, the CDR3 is TGTGCCAGCAGCTTATTCGCGCGGGGGATCACAGATACGCAGTATTTT. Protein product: CASSLFARGITDTQYF.

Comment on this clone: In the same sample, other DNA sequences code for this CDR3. The CDR3, as DNA: TGTGCCAGCTCACCCGGCCGGGATGAAAAACTGTTTTTT. Protein product: CASSPGRDEKLFF. The chain links TRBV18 to TRBJ1-4, with D hard to call. CDR1 is KGHSH and CDR2 is LQKENI in the germline V gene. The CDR3 sequence is 13 residues long. Trimming shortened V by 3 bases and J by 6 bases, and 8 bases separated the two germline ends.

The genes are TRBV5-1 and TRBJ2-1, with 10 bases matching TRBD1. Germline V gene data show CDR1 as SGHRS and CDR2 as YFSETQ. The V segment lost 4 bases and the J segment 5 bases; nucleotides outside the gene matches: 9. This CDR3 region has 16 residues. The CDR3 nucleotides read TGCGCCAGCAGCCTCCAGCGGACAGGGGGGAACAATGAGCAGTTCTTC. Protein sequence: CASSLQRTGGNNEQFF.